This T cell receptor (beta chain) came from a study of T cell responses to AZD1222 COVID-19 vaccine. Some clones are missing from TCRdb's copy, which holds only in-frame ones; the method was immunoSEQ multiplex PCR. The repertoire holds more than 150,000 clones, around 92% seen once, with roughly 10% in the top ten. This specimen was peripheral blood, taken on day 0 of AZD1222 vaccination. The receptor's source is an adult in good health.

For the CDR3, the DNA is TGTGCCAGCAGCCGAGACTCATATTATGGGGCTTTCTTT. This codes for CASSRDSYYGAFF. The rearrangement links TRBV7-9 to TRBJ1-1, with no clear D. Germline-derived CDR1 and CDR2 are SEHNR and FQNEAQ (reference sequence). V lost 5 bases and J 11 bases, leaving 18 bases between the germline ends. This CDR3 comprises 13 residues.